One and the same sample provided the 31 T cell receptor beta chains below, sequenced in a study of PD-1 blockade in mismatch repair-deficient tumors. Only in-frame clones appear in the TCRdb table, and some are missing; sequencing was by immunoSEQ multiplex PCR. The sample holds more than 15,000 clones; 84% are singletons and the top ten take about 3.4%. The input for sequencing was PBMCs, taken 4 weeks after starting pembrolizumab. Every receptor here comes from an adult with mismatch repair-deficient cancer.

A single count supports this clone. The J gene is TRBJ1-5, the V gene TRBV18, with TRBD1 as a possible D gene (5 bases). V lost 4 bases to trimming and J lost 5 bases, with 9 bases between them. The CDR3 extends over 13 amino acids. In germline, CDR1 is KGHSH, CDR2 LQKENI. CDR3 DNA sequence: TGTGCCAGCTCACAGGGGAGGGATCAGCCCCAGCATTTT. Protein sequence: CASSQGRDQPQHF.

This clone has more than one count but fewer than ten. The chain employs TRBV27 and TRBJ2-7, with TRBD1 matching 9 bases. The CDR3 runs 15 residues. Germline CDR1 reads MNHEY; CDR2 reads SMNVEV (reference sequence). J gave up 3 bases and V 4 bases, and 7 bases lay outside the gene matches. Here the CDR3 DNA reads TGTGCCAGCAGTTCTGGGACAGGGAGGCACTACGAGCAGTACTTC. Protein sequence: CASSSGTGRHYEQYF.

The chain couples TRBV10-3 to TRBJ2-3; TRBD1 matches 8 bases. The CDR3 totals 15 residues. Germline V CDR1 and CDR2: ENHRY, SYGVKD. J lost 1 base, V lost 6 bases, and 6 bases had no gene match. The CDR3 sequence: CAISPGQGGTDTQYF. Written as DNA, the CDR3 is TGTGCCATCAGCCCCGGACAGGGTGGCACAGATACGCAGTATTTT.

V gene TRBV11-2 combines with J gene TRBJ1-3; D unresolved. V was pared by 2 bases and J by 0 bases, with 8 bases between. Germline-derived CDR1 and CDR2 are SGHAT and FQNNGV. This CDR3 is 15 amino acids long. The CDR3 DNA is TGTGCCAGCAGCTTAAATGTACTCTCTGGAAACACCATATATTTT. It yields the protein CASSLNVLSGNTIYF. Variable domain in full (rest from reference TRBV11-2 and TRBJ1-3): EAGVAQSPRYKIIEKRQSVAFWCNPISGHATLYWYQQILGQGPKLLIQFQNNGVVDDSQLPKDRFSAERLKGVDSTLKIQPAKLEDSAVYLCASSLNVLSGNTIYFGEGSWLTVV.

The rearrangement links TRBV7-3 to TRBJ2-5, with a weak D call TRBD1 (6 bases). The CDR3 sequence is 14 residues long. V shed 5 bases and J shed 2 bases, with 12 bases lying between them. In germline, CDR1 is SGHTA, CDR2 FQGTGA. The CDR3 is CASSPTGMQETQYF. For the CDR3, the DNA is TGTGCCAGCAGCCCTACAGGGATGCAAGAGACCCAGTACTTC.

The rearrangement uses TRBV5-1 and TRBJ2-7; 10 bases agree with TRBD1. CDR1 and CDR2 (germline): SGHRS, YFSETQ. J was trimmed by 2 bases and V by 4 bases; bases with no gene match: 3. This CDR3 has 14 residues. The CDR3 reads CASSRDRGTYEQYF. The CDR3 DNA sequence: TGCGCCAGCAGCCGGGACAGGGGTACCTACGAGCAGTACTTC.

In this sample, this clone turned up once. The chain is built from TRBV19 and TRBJ1-2; unclear D gene. With 7 bases removed from V and 8 bases from J, the gap between germline ends came to 14 bases. Germline CDR1 is LNHDA and CDR2 is SQIVND (reference sequence). The CDR3 runs 12 residues. CDR3 loop: CASTARQRGYTF. DNA for the CDR3: TGTGCCAGTACCGCCCGGCAGAGGGGCTACACCTTC.

V and J are TRBV30 and TRBJ2-7, with D possibly TRBD1 on 6 matching bases. V was clipped by 2 bases and J by 3 bases, with 14 bases between them. This CDR3 region has 14 residues. Germline values: CDR1 GTSNPN, CDR2 SVGIG (reference sequence). The CDR3 DNA sequence: TGTGCCTGGAGTTCAGGGGTGGGGTACTACGAGCAGTACTTC. This sequence encodes CAWSSGVGYYEQYF.

J is TRBJ1-3 and V is TRBV18, with D possibly being TRBD1 (5 bases). The CDR3 is 18 amino acids. Germline loops: CDR1 KGHSH, CDR2 LQKENI. Trimming cost V 3 bases and J 0 bases, with 18 bases left between them. The CDR3 protein is CASSPNLQVLLSGNTIYF. The CDR3 nucleotides read TGTGCCAGCTCACCTAACCTACAGGTCCTTCTCTCTGGAAACACCATATATTTT.

The chain is built from TRBV21-1 and TRBJ2-2; TRBD2 is the table's D call and was not checked against the DNA. TRBV21-1 is termed a pseudogene. The CDR3 extends over 16 amino acids. The CDR3 reads CASFYRLASNTGELFF. The CDR3 nucleotides read TGTGCCAGCTTCTATCGACTAGCCTCGAACACCGGGGAGCTGTTTTTT.

The genes are TRBV30 and TRBJ1-4; D possibly corresponds to TRBD1 (5 bases). The CDR3 is 15 residues long. Germline-derived CDR1 and CDR2 are GTSNPN and SVGIG (reference sequence). V lost 2 bases, J lost 2 bases, and 12 bases lay in between. CDR3 nucleotides: TGTGCCTGGAGTACGGGAGGGGCGACTAATGAAAAACTGTTTTTT. Translating gives CAWSTGGATNEKLFF.

This clone has a single count. The CDR3: CASSSTGALNTEAFF. Here the CDR3 DNA reads TGTGCCAGCTCATCGACAGGAGCACTGAACACTGAAGCTTTCTTT. The genes are TRBV18 and TRBJ1-1, with D perhaps matching TRBD1 (6 bases). V was shortened by 5 bases and J by 0 bases, with 13 bases between the two germline ends. Germline V gene lookup returns CDR1 KGHSH and CDR2 LQKENI. The CDR3 sequence is 15 residues long. The full variable domain, rest sourced from reference TRBV18 and TRBJ1-1, is NAGVMQNPRHLVRRRGQEARLRCSPMKGHSHVYWYRQLPEEGLKFMVYLQKENIIDESGMPKERFSAEFPKEGPSILRIQQVVRGDSAAYFCASSSTGALNTEAFFGQGTRLTVV.

This chain joins TRBV7-3 and TRBJ2-1; the match to TRBD2 covers 7 bases. From germline, CDR1 is SGHTA and CDR2 FQGTGA. V lost 4 bases and J lost 7; bases outside the gene matches: 10. The CDR3 contains 15 residues. As DNA, the CDR3 is TGTGCCAGCAGCTCGCTACTAGCGCGGCGGAATGAGCAGTTCTTC. Translation: CASSSLLARRNEQFF.

The chain couples TRBV27 to TRBJ2-1, with 9 positions matching TRBD2. CDR1 and CDR2 from the germline V gene are MNHEY and SMNVEV (reference sequence). V was pared by 6 bases and J by 10 bases, with 13 bases of the junction left unmatched. CDR3 length equals 15 residues. The CDR3 sequence is CASSLLVAGVLEQFF. The DNA for the CDR3 is TGTGCCAGCAGCCTTCTAGTAGCGGGAGTTTTAGAGCAGTTCTTC.

J is TRBJ1-1 and V is TRBV10-1; weak D call: TRBD1 (5 bases). The CDR3 spans 14 residues. Trimming cost V 6 bases and J 3 bases, with 14 bases left between them. CDR1 is WNHNN and CDR2 is SYGVQD in the germline V gene (reference sequence). The CDR3 DNA reads as TGCGCCAGCAGGAGACAGATATCGGACACTGAAGCTTTCTTT. Encoded protein: CASRRQISDTEAFF.

The V call is TRBV5-1, the J call TRBJ2-3, with 11 bases lining up with TRBD2. Germline loops: CDR1 SGHRS, CDR2 YFSETQ. This CDR3 is built from 16 residues. Germline trimming cut 4 bases from V and 2 bases from J; bases unmatched to any gene: 6. The chain's CDR3 is CASSVGLAEITDTQYF. The CDR3 bases are TGCGCCAGCAGCGTGGGACTAGCGGAGATCACAGATACGCAGTATTTT.

CDR3 coding DNA: TGCGCCAGCAGCTTGGACGGTGCCGGGGAGCTGTTTTTT. Protein product: CASSLDGAGELFF. This chain links TRBV5-1 with TRBJ2-2, with unresolved D. This CDR3 is built from 13 residues. Trimming took 0 bases from V and 6 from J, leaving 6 bases between them. Germline V lookup: CDR1 SGHRS, CDR2 YFSETQ.

The chain employs TRBV2 and TRBJ1-1, with D hard to call. With 4 bases removed from V and 6 bases from J, the gap between germline ends came to 9 bases. CDR3 length: 12 amino acids. CDR1 is SNHLY, CDR2 FYNNEI, per germline. The CDR3, as DNA: TGTGCCAGCAGTGGCGACTCGCCTGAAGCTTTCTTT. It is translated as CASSGDSPEAFF.

The chain recombines TRBV5-4 with TRBJ1-2, with 7 bases aligning to TRBD1. CDR1 is SGHNT, CDR2 YYREEE, per germline (reference sequence). The CDR3 loop spans 15 amino acids. J lost 6 bases, V lost 4 bases, and 12 bases had no gene match. CDR3 nucleotide sequence: TGTGCCAGCAGCCTGATAGGGGGCCTCGGAGATGGCTACACCTTC. Translated, it gives CASSLIGGLGDGYTF.

This clone was observed a few times. This chain connects TRBV19 to TRBJ2-7, with 7 bases that match TRBD1. Germline CDR1 LNHDA, CDR2 SQIVND (reference sequence). The CDR3 is made up of 14 amino acids. V gave up 4 bases and J gave up 3 bases; unmatched junction bases: 6. In DNA form, the CDR3 reads TGTGCCAGTAGTAGAGGGGGACAGTTCTACGAGCAGTACTTC. This encodes CASSRGGQFYEQYF. Based on the CDR3 plus reference TRBV19 and TRBJ2-7, the full variable domain is DGGITQSPKYLFRKEGQNVTLSCEQNLNHDAMYWYRQDPGQGLRLIYYSQIVNDFQKGDIAEGYSVSREKKESFPLTVTSAQKNPTAFYLCASSRGGQFYEQYFGPGTRLTVT.

This chain uses TRBV7-3 with TRBJ2-3, with 11 positions matching TRBD2. Germline assignment: CDR1 SGHTA and CDR2 FQGTGA. The length of the CDR3 is 18 residues. V was pared by 1 base and J by 3 bases, with 9 bases of the junction left unmatched. This CDR3 is CASSLRLAGWPWTDTQYF. The CDR3 bases are TGTGCCAGCAGCTTAAGACTAGCGGGATGGCCATGGACAGATACGCAGTATTTT.

This chain links TRBV29-1 with TRBJ1-1; 9 positions match TRBD1. Trimming took 6 bases from V and 11 from J; bases not matched to a gene: 7. Germline CDR1 and CDR2: SQVTM and ANQGSEA. The CDR3 runs 11 residues. The CDR3 DNA reads TGCAGCGTGAGGGGACAGGGTCGCGCTTTCTTT. It specifies CSVRGQGRAFF.

The rearrangement joins TRBV6-5 to TRBJ2-1, with 9 bases aligning to TRBD2. V shed 2 bases, J shed 6 bases, and the junction held 5 bases outside the gene matches. The CDR3 is 15 residues long. In germline, CDR1 is MNHEY, CDR2 SVGAGI. CDR3 in amino acids: CASSYRGRAPNEQFF. CDR3 coding DNA: TGTGCCAGCAGTTACCGCGGGAGGGCCCCCAATGAGCAGTTCTTC.

The genes are TRBV2 and TRBJ1-1, with 9 bases identical to TRBD1. Germline V gene lookup returns CDR1 SNHLY and CDR2 FYNNEI. With V trimmed by 5 bases and J by 3 bases, 4 bases remained unmatched. CDR3 length equals 14 residues. The chain's CDR3 is CASSTQGADTEAFF. Written as DNA, the CDR3 is TGTGCCAGCAGTACACAGGGGGCGGACACTGAAGCTTTCTTT.

The chain recombines TRBV5-5 with TRBJ1-4; the D gene is possibly TRBD1 (6 bases). The CDR3 contains 12 residues. Per germline, CDR1 SGHKS and CDR2 YYEKEE (reference sequence). Trimming shortened V by 7 bases and J by 7 bases, and 11 bases separated the two germline ends. As DNA, the CDR3 is TGTGCCAGCGTCTCGACAGGTGAAAAACTGTTTTTT. Its protein is CASVSTGEKLFF.

The chain links TRBV5-4 to TRBJ2-3; 10 bases align to TRBD2. The trim removed 4 bases at V and 3 bases at J, leaving 8 bases unmatched. Germline-derived CDR1 and CDR2 are SGHNT and YYREEE (reference sequence). The CDR3 is 16 residues long. This CDR3 reads CASSPKREGSTDTQYF. In DNA, the CDR3 is TGTGCCAGCAGCCCTAAGCGGGAGGGCAGTACAGATACGCAGTATTTT.

The chain links TRBV5-5 to TRBJ2-2; D unclear. V lost 6 bases and J lost 2, with 11 bases in between. The CDR3 consists of 14 residues. Germline lookup yields CDR1 SGHKS and CDR2 YYEKEE (reference sequence). This chain's CDR3 is CASTPSLNTGELFF. CDR3 nucleotides: TGTGCCAGCACCCCCTCCCTCAACACCGGGGAGCTGTTTTTT.

This clone appeared once. This chain uses TRBV7-2 with TRBJ2-7, with 10 nucleotides matching TRBD1. V lost 5 bases, J lost 1 base, and 5 bases stayed unmatched. Germline V gene sequence: CDR1 SGHTA, CDR2 FQGNSA. The CDR3 is 15 amino acids. CDR3 in amino acids: CASSTGTGDSYEQYF. CDR3 bases: TGTGCCAGCAGCACCGGGACAGGGGATTCCTACGAGCAGTACTTC.

The chain employs TRBV29-1 and TRBJ2-3, with 8 bases matching TRBD1. The CDR3 spans 15 residues. Germline CDR1 SQVTM, CDR2 ANQGSEA. V trimming: 7 bases; J trimming: 2 bases; junction bases outside the gene matches: 11. CDR3 loop: CSALLHRGITDTQYF. The CDR3 DNA follows: TGCAGCGCCCTTCTTCACAGGGGGATCACAGATACGCAGTATTTT.

V gene TRBV2 combines with J gene TRBJ2-1, with D maybe TRBD2 (5 bases). Germline CDR1 is SNHLY and CDR2 is FYNNEI. The V end lost 3 bases, the J end lost 9 bases, and 18 bases lay between the germline ends. The CDR3 consists of 15 residues. CDR3 bases: TGTGCCAGCAGTGATTGGAAGGAACTGGCGGGTGAGCAGTTCTTC. It encodes CASSDWKELAGEQFF.

The V gene is TRBV6-4, the J gene TRBJ2-3; 7 nucleotides agree with TRBD1. The CDR3 sequence is 15 residues long. The germline V gene encodes CDR1 MRHNA and CDR2 SNTAGT. Losses at the gene ends were 6 bases for V and 4 bases for J; bases not matched to a gene: 10. CDR3 sequence: CASSPVDRAADTQYF. The DNA of the CDR3 is TGTGCCAGCAGCCCAGTCGACAGGGCCGCAGATACGCAGTATTTT.